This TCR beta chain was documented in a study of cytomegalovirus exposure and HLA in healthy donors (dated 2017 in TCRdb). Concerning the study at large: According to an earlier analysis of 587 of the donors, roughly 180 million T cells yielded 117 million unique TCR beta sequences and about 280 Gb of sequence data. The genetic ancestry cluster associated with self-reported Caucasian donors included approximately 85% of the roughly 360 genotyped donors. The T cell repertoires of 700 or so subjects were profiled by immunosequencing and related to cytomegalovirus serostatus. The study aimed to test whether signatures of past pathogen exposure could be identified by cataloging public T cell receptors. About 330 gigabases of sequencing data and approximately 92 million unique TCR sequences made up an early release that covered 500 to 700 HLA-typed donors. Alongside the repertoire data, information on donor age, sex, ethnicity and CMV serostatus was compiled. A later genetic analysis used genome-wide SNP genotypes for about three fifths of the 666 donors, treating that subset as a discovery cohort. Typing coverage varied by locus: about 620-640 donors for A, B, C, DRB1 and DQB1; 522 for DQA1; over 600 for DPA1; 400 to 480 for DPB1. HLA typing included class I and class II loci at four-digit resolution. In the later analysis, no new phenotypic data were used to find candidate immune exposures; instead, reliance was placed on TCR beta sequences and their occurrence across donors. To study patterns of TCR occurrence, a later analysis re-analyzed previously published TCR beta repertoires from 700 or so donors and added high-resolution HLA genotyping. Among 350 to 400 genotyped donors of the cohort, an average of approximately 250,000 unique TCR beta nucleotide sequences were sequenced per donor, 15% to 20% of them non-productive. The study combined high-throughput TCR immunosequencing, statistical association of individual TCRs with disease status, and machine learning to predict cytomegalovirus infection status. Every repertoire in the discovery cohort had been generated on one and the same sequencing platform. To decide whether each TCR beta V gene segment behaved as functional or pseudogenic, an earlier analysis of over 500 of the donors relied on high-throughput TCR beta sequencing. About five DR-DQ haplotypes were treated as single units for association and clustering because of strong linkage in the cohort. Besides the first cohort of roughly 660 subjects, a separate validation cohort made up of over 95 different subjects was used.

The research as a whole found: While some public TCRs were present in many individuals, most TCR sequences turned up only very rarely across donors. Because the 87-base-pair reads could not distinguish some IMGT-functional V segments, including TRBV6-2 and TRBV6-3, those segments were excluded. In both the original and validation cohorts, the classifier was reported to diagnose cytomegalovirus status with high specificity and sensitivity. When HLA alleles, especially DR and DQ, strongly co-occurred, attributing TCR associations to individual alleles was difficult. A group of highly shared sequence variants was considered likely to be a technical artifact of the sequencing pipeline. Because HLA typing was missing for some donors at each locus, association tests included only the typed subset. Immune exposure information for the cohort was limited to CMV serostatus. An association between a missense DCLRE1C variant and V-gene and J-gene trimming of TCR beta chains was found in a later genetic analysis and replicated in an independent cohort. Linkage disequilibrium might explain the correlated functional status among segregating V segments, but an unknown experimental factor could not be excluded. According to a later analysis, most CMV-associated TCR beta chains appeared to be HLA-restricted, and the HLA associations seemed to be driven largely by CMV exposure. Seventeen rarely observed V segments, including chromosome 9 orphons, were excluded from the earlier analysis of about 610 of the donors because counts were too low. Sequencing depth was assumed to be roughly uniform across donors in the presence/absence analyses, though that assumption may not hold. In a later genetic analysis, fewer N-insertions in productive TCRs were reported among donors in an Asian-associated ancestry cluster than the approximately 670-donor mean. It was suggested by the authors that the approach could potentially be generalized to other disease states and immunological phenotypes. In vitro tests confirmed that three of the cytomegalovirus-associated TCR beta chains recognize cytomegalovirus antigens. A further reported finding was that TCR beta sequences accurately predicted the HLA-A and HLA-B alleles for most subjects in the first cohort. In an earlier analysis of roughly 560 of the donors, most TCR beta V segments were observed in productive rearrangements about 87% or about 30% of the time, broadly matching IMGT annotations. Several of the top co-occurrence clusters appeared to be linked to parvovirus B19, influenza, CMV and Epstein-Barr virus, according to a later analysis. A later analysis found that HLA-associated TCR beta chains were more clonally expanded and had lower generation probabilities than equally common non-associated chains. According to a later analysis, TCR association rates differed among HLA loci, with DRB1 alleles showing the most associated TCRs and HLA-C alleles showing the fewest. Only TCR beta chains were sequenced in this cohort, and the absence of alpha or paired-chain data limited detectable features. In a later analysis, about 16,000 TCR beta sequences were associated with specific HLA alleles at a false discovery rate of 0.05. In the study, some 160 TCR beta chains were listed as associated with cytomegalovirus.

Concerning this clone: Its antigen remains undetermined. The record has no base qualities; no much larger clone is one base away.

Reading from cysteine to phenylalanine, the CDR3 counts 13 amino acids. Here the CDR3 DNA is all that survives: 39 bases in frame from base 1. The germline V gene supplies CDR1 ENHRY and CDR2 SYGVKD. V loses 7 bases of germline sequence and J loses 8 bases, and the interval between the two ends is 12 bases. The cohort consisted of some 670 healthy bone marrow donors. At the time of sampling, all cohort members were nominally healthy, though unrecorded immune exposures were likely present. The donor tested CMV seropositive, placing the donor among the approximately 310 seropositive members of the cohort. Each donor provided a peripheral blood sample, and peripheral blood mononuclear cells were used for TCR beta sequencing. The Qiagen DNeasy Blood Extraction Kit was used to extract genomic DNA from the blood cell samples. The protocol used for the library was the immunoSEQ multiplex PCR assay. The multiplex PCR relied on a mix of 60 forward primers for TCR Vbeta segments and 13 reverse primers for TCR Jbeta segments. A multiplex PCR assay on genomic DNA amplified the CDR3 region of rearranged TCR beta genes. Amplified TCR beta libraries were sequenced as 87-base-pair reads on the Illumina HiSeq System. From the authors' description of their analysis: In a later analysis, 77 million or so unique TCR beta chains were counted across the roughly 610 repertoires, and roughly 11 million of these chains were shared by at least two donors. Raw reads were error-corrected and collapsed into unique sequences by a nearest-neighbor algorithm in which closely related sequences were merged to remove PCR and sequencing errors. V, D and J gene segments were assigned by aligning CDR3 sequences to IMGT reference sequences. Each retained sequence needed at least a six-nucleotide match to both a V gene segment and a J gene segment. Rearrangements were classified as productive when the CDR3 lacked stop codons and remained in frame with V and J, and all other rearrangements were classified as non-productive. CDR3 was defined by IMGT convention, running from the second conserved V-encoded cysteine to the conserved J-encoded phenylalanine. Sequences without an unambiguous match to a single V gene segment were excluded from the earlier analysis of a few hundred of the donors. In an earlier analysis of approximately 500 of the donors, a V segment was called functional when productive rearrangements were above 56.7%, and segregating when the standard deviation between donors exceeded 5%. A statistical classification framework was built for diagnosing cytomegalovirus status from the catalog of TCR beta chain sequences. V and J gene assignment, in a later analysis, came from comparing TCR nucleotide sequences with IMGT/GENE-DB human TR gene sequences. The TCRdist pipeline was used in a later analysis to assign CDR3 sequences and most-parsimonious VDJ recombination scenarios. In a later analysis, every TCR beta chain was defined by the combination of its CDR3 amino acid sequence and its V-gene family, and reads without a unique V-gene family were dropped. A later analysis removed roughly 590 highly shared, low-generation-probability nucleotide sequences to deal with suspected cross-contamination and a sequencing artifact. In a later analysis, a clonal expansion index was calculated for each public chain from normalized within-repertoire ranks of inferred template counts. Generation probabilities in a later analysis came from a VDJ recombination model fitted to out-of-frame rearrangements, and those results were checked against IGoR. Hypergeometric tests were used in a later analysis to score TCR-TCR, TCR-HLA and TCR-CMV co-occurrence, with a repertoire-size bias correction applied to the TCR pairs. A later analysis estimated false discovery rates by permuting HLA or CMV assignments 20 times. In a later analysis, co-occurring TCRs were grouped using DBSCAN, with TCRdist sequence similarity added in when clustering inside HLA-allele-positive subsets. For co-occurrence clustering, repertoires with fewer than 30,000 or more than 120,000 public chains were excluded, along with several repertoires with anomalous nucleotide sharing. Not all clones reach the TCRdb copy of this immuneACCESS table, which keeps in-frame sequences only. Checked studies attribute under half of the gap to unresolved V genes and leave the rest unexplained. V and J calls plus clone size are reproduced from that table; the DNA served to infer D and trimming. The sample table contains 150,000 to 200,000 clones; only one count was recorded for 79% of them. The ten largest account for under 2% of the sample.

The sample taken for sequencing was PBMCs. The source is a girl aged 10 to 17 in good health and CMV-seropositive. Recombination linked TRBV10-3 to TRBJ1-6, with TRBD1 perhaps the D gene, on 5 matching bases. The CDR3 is CAITSGRDSPLHF. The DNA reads TGTGCCATCACCTCAGGGAGGGATTCACCCCTCCACTTT.